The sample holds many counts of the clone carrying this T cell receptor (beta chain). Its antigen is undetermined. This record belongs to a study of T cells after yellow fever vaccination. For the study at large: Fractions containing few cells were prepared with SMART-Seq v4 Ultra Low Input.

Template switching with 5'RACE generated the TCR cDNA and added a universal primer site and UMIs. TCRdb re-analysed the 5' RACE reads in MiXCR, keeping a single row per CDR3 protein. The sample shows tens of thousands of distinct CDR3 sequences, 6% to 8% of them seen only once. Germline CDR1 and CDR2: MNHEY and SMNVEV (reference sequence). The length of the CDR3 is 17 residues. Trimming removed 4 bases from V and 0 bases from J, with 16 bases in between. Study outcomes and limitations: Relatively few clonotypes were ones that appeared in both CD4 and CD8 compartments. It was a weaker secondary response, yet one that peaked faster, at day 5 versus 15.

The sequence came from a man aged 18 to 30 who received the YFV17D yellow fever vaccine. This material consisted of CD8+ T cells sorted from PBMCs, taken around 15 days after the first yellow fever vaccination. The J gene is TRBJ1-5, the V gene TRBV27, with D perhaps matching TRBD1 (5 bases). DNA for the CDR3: TGTGCCAGCAGTTCGGGACGAGGGAAATATAGCAATCAGCCCCAGCATTTT. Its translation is CASSSGRGKYSNQPQHF.